This T cell receptor (beta chain) originates from a study of T cells in Graves' hyperthyroidism and ophthalmopathy (dated by TCRdb to the late 2010s). Describing the broader study: Peripheral blood was collected at initial diagnosis, before any treatment. To identify TCR V-J signatures that set the groups apart, the researchers used a discovery cohort of 90 to 100 patients, made up of 40 to 45 with Graves' ophthalmopathy and 55 to 65 with stable Graves' hyperthyroidism. Prospective prediction of ophthalmopathy was tested in an independent validation cohort consisting of 18 hyperthyroidism patients and more than 15 patients who later progressed to ophthalmopathy. For training and testing, the approximately 92 patients in the discovery cohort were randomly divided in a 7:3 ratio. In addition, the study compared T-cell repertoires in thyroid tissue and in blood from five or six Graves' hyperthyroidism patients. Once sampling was done, hyperthyroidism patients were given methimazole at a starting dose of 30 mg daily, whereas ophthalmopathy patients were given high-dose intravenous methylprednisolone. According to the paper, TCR Vbeta CDR3 sequencing was carried out on 135 peripheral blood samples, which came from under 50 ophthalmopathy, roughly 75 hyperthyroidism and roughly 17 progressor patients.

The TCR beta CDR3 regions were amplified from RNA transcripts. For the first round of RT-PCR on the TCR CDR3, the HTBI primer set was used together with the Qiagen OneStep RT-PCR kit. The libraries were constructed in a second round of multiplex PCR and then size-selected and purified. The libraries were sequenced on an Illumina HiSeq2000 using paired-end 100 bp reads. From the authors' description of their analysis: SOAPnuke was used to process the raw data, with reads discarded if the reads contained adapters or uncalled bases, had a mean Phred below 15, or lacked an exact constant-primer or identifier match. High-quality paired reads were merged using COPE v1.2.5, and each unique nucleotide sequence was defined as a clonotype. Clonotypes were aligned to IMGT TRBV, TRBD and TRBJ reference segments using MiTCR v1.1. Only V-J combinations with frequency above 0.0001, covering 99% to 99.2% of repertoires, were analysed. A TCS score was defined as the ratio between F50 (clonal expansion) and ExV (chaos), using BLOSUM62-based TCRdist between CDR3 peptides within each V-J. Welch's t-statistics and random forest reduced 514 V-J features to about 12, which were used in a naive Bayes classifier (R e1071). TCRdb reprocessing: public reads trimmed at Q25 with fastp, clones called with MiXCR, in-frame beta chains kept. Every CDR3 protein is listed once, alongside the most common genes and DNA of its rows. The V and J calls were not made by the authors but by TCRdb's processing. The sample table records around 700,000 distinct CDR3 sequences; roughly a sixth of these occur just once. The ten top clones hold around 17% of the sample.

Study-wide findings and limitations: Sample size was not statistically predetermined, and blinding of investigators to group allocation was not performed. In validation, the model predicted progression to ophthalmopathy a median of roughly 6.2 months before onset, with roughly 71% sensitivity and roughly 72% specificity. A model built on a 13 V-J signature distinguished ophthalmopathy from stable hyperthyroidism, reaching approximately 89% sensitivity and about 81% specificity in cross-validation and 80%/75% in testing. Most expanded thyroid clonotypes (frequency above 0.001) were also detected in blood, a finding suggesting that blood repertoires may reflect thyroid immune responses.

The CDR3, cysteine through phenylalanine, is 15 amino acids long. Just the 45-base CDR3 DNA is kept, in frame starting at base 1. Via the germline V gene, CDR1 is SNHLY and CDR2 FYNNEI. Germline trimming: 4 bases from V, 6 bases from J; junction bases outside gene matches: 4. Note on this clonotype: The target of this receptor is not known. No much larger clone is present one base from it, and per-base qualities are unavailable.

Hyperthyroidism patients were newly diagnosed, had a disease duration of under 2 months, and were aged 18 to 65 years. Patients with uncontrolled infections, other autoimmune diseases, pregnancy or lactation were excluded. Diagnoses were based on clinical symptoms, serum thyroxine and TRAb, thyroid ultrasound and orbital computed tomography. Blood from progressor patients was drawn when they were first diagnosed with hyperthyroidism, before any ophthalmopathy symptoms appeared. Ficoll-Paque density gradient centrifugation was used to isolate PBMCs from 9.5 to 10 ml of fresh peripheral blood. Progressor patients were first diagnosed with Graves' hyperthyroidism and then developed ophthalmopathy during follow-up. Trizol reagent was used to extract total RNA, and RNA quality was then checked on an Agilent 2100 Bioanalyzer.

Specimen: blood. The source is a woman between 50 and 59 years old with Graves' hyperthyroidism that later progressed to Graves' ophthalmopathy. The chain couples TRBV2 to TRBJ1-5; 12 nucleotides in the junction match TRBD1. The CDR3 region has the sequence CASSGDRGRVQPQHF. The DNA sequence is as follows: TGTGCCAGCAGTGGGGACAGGGGGCGCGTTCAGCCCCAGCATTTT.